This TCR beta chain was obtained from a study of cytomegalovirus exposure and HLA in healthy donors (dated by TCRdb to about 2017). Regarding the study in general: An earlier analysis of 587 of the donors reported about 290 Gb of sequence data and 117 million unique TCR beta sequences from about 179 million T cells. Approximately 300 gigabases of sequencing data and around 90 million unique TCR sequences made up an early release that covered several hundred HLA-typed donors. The genetic ancestry cluster associated with self-reported Caucasian donors included over 80% of the 300 to 450 genotyped donors. The study aimed to test whether signatures of past pathogen exposure could be identified by cataloging public T cell receptors. The study used immunosequencing to profile the T cell repertoires of approximately 650 subjects and linked those repertoires to cytomegalovirus serostatus. In addition to the first cohort of roughly 700 subjects, a separate validation cohort of approximately 130 different subjects was used. To predict cytomegalovirus infection status, the study brought together high-throughput TCR immunosequencing, statistical association of individual TCRs with disease status, and machine learning. In a later analysis, previously published TCR beta repertoires from about 670 donors were re-analyzed and high-resolution HLA genotyping was added so that TCR occurrence patterns could be studied. The later analysis used no new phenotypic data to find candidate immune exposures, relying instead on TCR beta sequences and their occurrence across donors. An earlier analysis of 587 of the donors used high-throughput TCR beta sequencing to judge whether each TCR beta V gene segment behaved as functional or pseudogenic. Donor age, sex, ethnicity and CMV serostatus were compiled together with the repertoire data. A later genetic analysis took genome-wide SNP genotypes for about 55% of the roughly 700 donors and used that subset as a discovery cohort. All discovery cohort repertoires had been generated using a single sequencing platform. HLA typing covered class I and class II loci at four-digit resolution. The number of donors typed differed by locus, with roughly 629-640 for A, B, C, DRB1 and DQB1, approximately 500 for DQA1, about 610 for DPA1, and 400 to 490 for DPB1. Four or five DR-DQ haplotypes were handled as single units for association and clustering because linkage in the cohort was strong. Among almost 400 genotyped donors of the cohort, an average of approximately 230,000 unique TCR beta nucleotide sequences were sequenced per donor, around 20% of them non-productive.

Inclusive of the bounding cysteine and phenylalanine, the CDR3 is 16 residues long. Only the CDR3 DNA stays, 48 bases, in frame from base 1. Trimming takes 3 bases off V and 2 bases off J; junction bases not matched to a gene: 9. Based on the germline V gene, the CDR1 and CDR2 sequences are SGHRS and YFSETQ. Broader findings and caveats from the paper: This cohort had only TCR beta chains sequenced, and the lack of alpha or paired-chain data limited which features could be detected. In the study, roughly 160 TCR beta chains were listed as associated with cytomegalovirus. It was suggested by the authors that the approach could potentially be generalized to other disease states and immunological phenotypes. Assigning TCR associations to individual alleles was difficult when HLA alleles, especially DR and DQ, strongly co-occurred. A few of the identified cytomegalovirus-associated TCR beta chains were confirmed in vitro to be specific for cytomegalovirus antigens. At a false discovery rate of 0.05, a later analysis linked roughly 17,000 TCR beta sequences to specific HLA alleles. Correlated functional status among segregating V segments might reflect linkage disequilibrium, but an unknown experimental factor could not be ruled out. Most CMV-associated TCR beta chains appeared to be HLA-restricted in a later analysis, and the HLA associations seemed to be driven largely by CMV exposure. A later genetic analysis associated a missense DCLRE1C variant with V-gene and J-gene trimming of TCR beta chains, and an independent cohort replicated the association. A later analysis found that TCR association rates varied across HLA loci, with DRB1 alleles showing the most associated TCRs and HLA-C alleles the fewest. In a later genetic analysis, fewer N-insertions in productive TCRs were reported among donors in an Asian-associated ancestry cluster than the roughly 710-donor mean. Cytomegalovirus status was reported to be diagnosed by the classifier with high specificity and sensitivity in both the original and validation cohorts. Because counts were too low, around 18 rarely observed V segments, including chromosome 9 orphons, were left out of the earlier analysis of 500 to 750 of the donors. A later analysis reported that several top co-occurrence clusters appeared linked to parvovirus B19, influenza, CMV and Epstein-Barr virus. For the cohort, immune exposure information was limited to CMV serostatus. Because HLA typing was missing for some donors at each locus, association tests included only the typed subset. While some public TCRs were present in many individuals, most TCR sequences turned up only very rarely across donors. A cluster of highly shared sequence variants was judged likely to represent a technical artifact of the sequencing pipeline. In a later analysis, HLA-associated TCR beta chains were found to be more clonally expanded and to have lower generation probabilities than equally common non-associated chains. Sequencing depth was assumed to be roughly uniform across donors in the presence/absence analyses, though that assumption may not hold. Some IMGT-functional V segments, including TRBV6-2 and TRBV6-3, could not be told apart with the 87-base-pair reads, so those segments were excluded. Broadly in line with IMGT annotations, most TCR beta V segments showed up in productive rearrangements about 87% or about 30% of the time in an earlier analysis of around 600 of the donors. A further reported finding was that TCR beta sequences accurately predicted the HLA-A and HLA-B alleles for most subjects in the first cohort.

The cohort comprised some 730 healthy bone marrow donors. At the time of sampling, all cohort members were nominally healthy, though unrecorded immune exposures were likely present. The donor was CMV seronegative and was included in the group of around 320 seronegative cohort members. A peripheral blood sample was provided by each donor, and peripheral blood mononuclear cells were used for TCR beta sequencing. Genomic DNA extraction from the blood cell samples was performed with the Qiagen DNeasy Blood Extraction Kit. The protocol used for the library was the immunoSEQ multiplex PCR assay. For the multiplex PCR, a mixture combining 60 forward primers for TCR Vbeta segments and 13 reverse primers for TCR Jbeta segments was used. Amplification of the CDR3 region of rearranged TCR beta genes was performed with a multiplex PCR assay on genomic DNA. Amplified TCR beta libraries were sequenced as 87-base-pair reads on the Illumina HiSeq System. In the authors' own workflow: In a later analysis, around 80 million unique TCR beta chains were counted across the roughly 700 repertoires, and approximately 9.9 million of these chains were shared by at least two donors. A nearest-neighbor algorithm error-corrected the raw reads and collapsed the reads into unique sequences, merging closely related sequences to remove PCR and sequencing errors. CDR3 sequences were aligned to IMGT reference sequences to assign V, D and J gene segments. For a sequence to be retained, a match of at least six nucleotides to both a V gene segment and a J gene segment was required. Rearrangements were called productive when the CDR3 lacked stop codons and stayed in frame with V and J; all others were non-productive. CDR3 was defined according to IMGT convention as the region running from the second conserved V-encoded cysteine to the conserved J-encoded phenylalanine. The earlier analysis of 550 to 650 of the donors excluded any sequence lacking an unambiguous match to a single V gene segment. An earlier analysis of a few hundred of the donors called V segments functional above 56.7% productive rearrangements and segregating when the between-donor standard deviation exceeded 5%. A statistical classification framework was built for diagnosing cytomegalovirus status from the catalog of TCR beta chain sequences. V and J gene assignment, in a later analysis, came from comparing TCR nucleotide sequences with IMGT/GENE-DB human TR gene sequences. A later analysis assigned CDR3 sequences and most-parsimonious VDJ recombination scenarios with the TCRdist pipeline. In a later analysis, each TCR beta chain was defined by its CDR3 amino acid sequence together with its V-gene family, and reads without a unique V-gene family were excluded. In a later analysis, fewer than 600 highly shared, low-generation-probability nucleotide sequences were removed to address suspected cross-contamination and a sequencing artifact. For each public chain, a later analysis derived a clonal expansion index from normalized ranks of inferred template counts within each repertoire. In a later analysis, generation probabilities were computed with a VDJ recombination model fitted to out-of-frame rearrangements, and the resulting probabilities were checked against IGoR. Hypergeometric tests were used in a later analysis to score TCR-TCR, TCR-HLA and TCR-CMV co-occurrence, with a repertoire-size bias correction applied to the TCR pairs. To estimate false discovery rates, a later analysis permuted the HLA or CMV assignments 20 times. In a later analysis, co-occurring TCRs were grouped using DBSCAN, and TCRdist sequence similarity was added for clustering within HLA-allele-positive subsets. Repertoires with fewer than 30,000 or more than 120,000 public chains were left out of co-occurrence clustering, as were about 5 repertoires with anomalous nucleotide sharing. TCRdb's version of the immuneACCESS table is confined to in-frame rearrangements and falls short of the full clone set. An unresolved V gene accounts for under half of the shortfall where checked; the remainder is of unknown origin. Clone size and the V and J calls come from that table; the DNA yielded D and trimming. The sample table shows over 80,000 clones, and around 84% are seen once. Of the sample, 3% to 3.5% is held by the ten largest clones.

In this sample, this clone turned up a few times. There is no known antigen for this receptor. The sample holds no much larger clone one base away, and base qualities are not on file. This sequence uses TRBV5-1 and TRBJ2-7, with 9 bases in between that match TRBD1. Sequenced material: PBMCs. The sequence was obtained from a woman in her forties in good health and CMV-seronegative. The sequenced DNA: TGCGCCAGCAGCTCTAAAGCCGGGACAGGGCCCTACGAGCAGTACTTC. It translates as CASSSKAGTGPYEQYF.